Listed below are T cell receptor beta chains from one sample, sequenced in a study of T cells after posttransplantation cyclophosphamide. The table came from immunoSEQ multiplex PCR; TCRdb's copy has only in-frame clones and leaves some out. The sample lists some 45,000 clones, roughly 87% occurring once. Here the sequenced sample was PBMCs, taken 60 to 65 days after allogeneic stem cell transplant with posttransplant cyclophosphamide. The receptor set was obtained from a male patient aged 55 to 69 who received an allogeneic stem cell transplant from a related donor and was CMV-positive. Some T cells may be the graft donor's. CDR3s include the opening cysteine and the closing phenylalanine or tryptophan. The D gene is left open where the match is weak. A row's size may be missing; if present it is once, few, many or a size class.

d_gene	v_gene	j_gene	abundance	CDR3aa	CDR3nt
-	TRBV11-3	TRBJ2-3	once	CASSYNMRPGTDTQYF	TGTGCCAGCAGCTATAACATGAGACCAGGGACAGATACGCAGTATTTT
-	TRBV5-1	TRBJ2-2	-	CASSPRGGFTGELFF	TGCGCCAGCAGCCCGCGGGGTGGCTTCACCGGGGAGCTGTTTTTT
TRBD1	TRBV18	TRBJ1-6	-	CASSPGRQGNIRGSPLHF	TGTGCCAGCTCACCAGGGAGACAGGGCAACATTCGGGGTTCACCCCTCCACTTT
TRBD2	TRBV18	TRBJ2-5	-	CASSPSLAGLQETQYF	TGTGCCAGCTCACCATCCCTAGCGGGGTTACAAGAGACCCAGTACTTC
-	TRBV5-1	TRBJ2-1	-	CASSEYMGGGEQFF	TGCGCCAGCAGCGAGTATATGGGAGGAGGTGAGCAGTTCTTC
-	TRBV4-1	TRBJ2-1	-	CASSQGTLGSGEQFF	TGCGCCAGCAGCCAAGGAACACTAGGAAGCGGTGAGCAGTTCTTC
-	TRBV19	TRBJ1-1	-	CASSIGGGEAFF	TGTGCCAGTAGTATCGGGGGAGGTGAAGCTTTCTTT
-	TRBV6-5	TRBJ1-3	-	CASRQPSGNTIYF	TGTGCCAGCCGACAGCCCTCTGGAAACACCATATATTTT
-	TRBV5-4	TRBJ1-1	-	CASSLRGRPTEAFF	TGTGCCAGCAGCTTGCGGGGTCGACCCACTGAAGCTTTCTTT
-	TRBV5-1	TRBJ2-5	-	CASSISSQGRGTQYF	TGCGCCAGCAGCATCAGCTCACAGGGACGAGGGACCCAGTACTTC
TRBD1	TRBV15	TRBJ1-2	-	CATSSRMTGDGYTF	TGTGCCACCAGCAGCCGGATGACAGGGGACGGCTACACCTTC
-	TRBV6-5	TRBJ1-1	-	CASRPEGGAATEAFF	TGTGCCAGCAGACCCGAGGGGGGGGCGGCCACTGAAGCTTTCTTT
-	TRBV18	TRBJ1-2	-	CASSPSAGRSGYTF	TGTGCCAGCTCACCATCGGCGGGGAGGAGCGGCTACACCTTC
TRBD2	TRBV5-4	TRBJ2-5	-	CASSLGQRGGETQYF	TGTGCCAGCAGCTTGGGTCAGCGGGGGGGGGAGACCCAGTACTTC
-	TRBV7-6	TRBJ1-5	-	CASSLAGGTPGGNQPQHF	TGTGCCAGCAGCTTAGCGGGGGGGACCCCTGGGGGTAATCAGCCCCAGCATTTT
-	TRBV6-1	TRBJ1-3	-	CASSELSGVGNTIYF	TGTGCCAGCAGTGAATTGTCAGGGGTTGGAAACACCATATATTTT
-	TRBV15	TRBJ2-1	-	CATRLTVDYNEQFF	TGTGCCACCAGGTTGACAGTAGACTACAATGAGCAGTTCTTC
-	TRBV4-2	TRBJ1-3	-	CASSQDLGGGDVTIYF	TGTGCCAGCAGCCAAGATTTGGGAGGGGGAGATGTCACCATATATTTT
-	TRBV6-5	TRBJ2-7	-	CASYTPSSYEQYF	TGTGCCAGCTATACTCCGAGCTCCTACGAGCAGTACTTC
TRBD2	TRBV7-9	TRBJ2-3	-	CASSQYSGGSTDTQYF	TGTGCCAGCAGCCAGTATAGCGGGGGTAGCACAGATACGCAGTATTTT
TRBD2	TRBV6-5	TRBJ2-5	-	CASSSGTTDQETQYF	TGTGCCAGCAGTTCAGGGACTACCGACCAAGAGACCCAGTACTTC
-	TRBV21-1	TRBJ1-5	-	CASSKAINRMRNQPQHF	TGTGCCAGCAGCAAAGCTATCAACAGGATGAGAAATCAGCCCCAGCATTTT
TRBD1	TRBV5-1	TRBJ1-5	once	CASSPVGGQGIQPQHF	TGCGCCAGCAGCCCTGTCGGGGGACAGGGGATACAGCCCCAGCATTTT
TRBD2	TRBV7-2	TRBJ2-3	-	CASSFLAGGSGTQYF	TGTGCCAGCAGCTTTTTAGCGGGGGGATCCGGTACGCAGTATTTT
TRBD1	TRBV5-6	TRBJ1-5	-	CASSLTGQGRNQPQHF	TGTGCCAGCAGCTTGACGGGACAGGGGCGTAATCAGCCCCAGCATTTT
-	TRBV19	TRBJ1-1	-	CASSVANTEAFF	TGTGCCAGTAGTGTGGCGAACACTGAAGCTTTCTTT
-	TRBV15	TRBJ1-6	once	CATSRDFWEAGTPLHF	TGTGCCACCAGCAGAGATTTCTGGGAAGCGGGGACACCCCTCCACTTT
-	TRBV25-1	TRBJ1-1	-	CASSEYSYTEAFF	TGTGCCAGCAGTGAGTACAGTTACACTGAAGCTTTCTTT
TRBD1	TRBV5-1	TRBJ2-7	-	CASSSDRGLYEQYF	TGCGCCAGCAGCTCGGACAGGGGTTTATACGAGCAGTACTTC
-	TRBV11-3	TRBJ2-3	-	CASSLGGASTDTQYF	TGTGCCAGCAGCTTAGGCGGGGCTAGCACAGATACGCAGTATTTT
-	TRBV12-5	TRBJ1-2	-	CANSFNYGYTF	TGTGCTAATTCCTTTAACTATGGCTACACCTTC
-	TRBV2	TRBJ1-5	-	CASSAVRHQPQHF	TGTGCCAGCAGTGCGGTCAGGCACCAGCCCCAGCATTTT
TRBD1	TRBV5-4	TRBJ2-4	few	CASSPSGGTLKNIQYF	TGTGCCAGCAGCCCCTCAGGGGGAACGCTTAAAAACATTCAGTACTTC
TRBD2	TRBV2	TRBJ2-3	-	CASSGDTSALTDTQYF	TGTGCCAGCAGTGGAGATACTAGCGCCCTCACAGATACGCAGTATTTT
TRBD1	TRBV7-2	TRBJ2-2	-	CASSLGGTGVKLFF	TGTGCCAGCAGCTTGGGGGGGACAGGGGTGAAGCTGTTTTTT
TRBD1	TRBV11-2	TRBJ1-1	-	CASSLEGGTAFF	TGTGCCAGCAGCTTAGAAGGGGGCACAGCTTTCTTT